Presented here are 15 T cell receptor beta chains from one specimen sequenced in a study of blood T cell repertoires in COVID-19. Repertoires were generated with immunoSEQ multiplex PCR, while TCRdb's copy carries only in-frame clones and drops some. Altogether 300,000 or so clones are present, more than 80% being singletons, with the ten largest covering approximately 3.3%. Sequenced material: peripheral blood. The source is a woman aged 40 to 49 with acute or convalescent COVID-19.

This clone was observed once. This chain joins TRBV7-9 and TRBJ1-2, with D perhaps matching TRBD1 (6 bases). The germline CDR1 and CDR2 sequences are SEHNR and FQNEAQ (reference sequence). The CDR3 covers 13 residues. The V end was cut by 3 bases, the J end by 7 bases, with 12 bases between. CDR3 protein: CASSFTGFVGYTF. CDR3 in DNA: TGTGCCAGCAGCTTCACAGGGTTCGTTGGCTACACCTTC.

The chain carries TRBV9 and TRBJ1-2, with TRBD1 identical over 8 bases. CDR3 size: 14 residues. With 3 bases clipped from V and 5 bases from J, the junction kept 6 bases outside the gene matches. Germline V gives CDR1 SGDLS, CDR2 YYNGEE. The CDR3 loop is CASSGQGPPYGYTF. CDR3 DNA: TGTGCCAGCAGCGGACAGGGGCCTCCTTATGGCTACACCTTC.

This clone was recorded a few times. V usage is TRBV10-1 and J usage is TRBJ2-2, with TRBD1 matching 8 bases. Trimming cost V 6 bases and J 6 bases; bases outside gene matches: 9. The CDR3 covers 15 residues. CDR1 is WNHNN and CDR2 is SYGVQD in the germline V gene (reference sequence). This CDR3 reads CASSVDRDRPGELFF. The CDR3 DNA follows: TGCGCCAGCAGCGTGGACAGGGATCGTCCCGGGGAGCTGTTTTTT.

The rearrangement joins TRBV4-1 to TRBJ1-1, with D unresolved. Trimming took off 8 bases at V and 5 bases at J, with 15 bases between the two ends. The germline gives CDR1 MGHRA, CDR2 YSYEKL. This CDR3 contains 13 residues. The CDR3 loop reads CASSPGSWTEAFF. CDR3 DNA sequence: TGCGCCAGCTCCCCGGGGAGTTGGACTGAAGCTTTCTTT.

The chain links TRBV6-5 to TRBJ1-2; 8 bases map to TRBD1. The CDR3 runs to 16 residues. V shed 4 bases, J shed 2 bases, and the junction held 9 bases outside the gene matches. Germline-derived CDR1 and CDR2 are MNHEY and SVGAGI. Here the CDR3 reads CASSSTPGTGNYGYTF. The CDR3 DNA follows: TGTGCCAGCAGTTCTACTCCCGGGACAGGCAACTATGGCTACACCTTC.

V is TRBV13 and J is TRBJ1-2; 8 bases agree with TRBD1. J lost 6 bases, V lost 3 bases, and 12 bases had no gene match. The CDR3 has 16 amino acids. Germline assignment: CDR1 PRHDT and CDR2 FYEKMQ (reference sequence). In DNA, the CDR3 is TGTGCCAGCAGCTTTACAGGGGGGGCCGCGCGGGATGGCTACACCTTC. It yields the protein CASSFTGGAARDGYTF. The complete variable domain, with remaining parts taken from reference TRBV13 and TRBJ1-2, reads AAGVIQSPRHLIKEKRETATLKCYPIPRHDTVYWYQQGPGQDPQFLISFYEKMQSDKGSIPDRFSAQQFSDYHSELNMSSLELGDSALYFCASSFTGGAARDGYTFGSGTRLTVV.

This clone was seen once. The gene calls are TRBV7-9 and TRBJ2-2; a weak D match, TRBD1 (6 bases). Trimming left V 5 bases short and J 5 bases short, with 21 bases between. The germline V gene has CDR1 SEHNR and CDR2 FQNEAQ (reference sequence). The CDR3 contains 17 residues. CDR3 sequence (DNA): TGTGCCAGCAGCCTTCACCCAAAGGACAGCCTTACCGGGGAGCTGTTTTTT. The encoded protein is CASSLHPKDSLTGELFF.

The chain combines TRBV4-1 with TRBJ1-1, with D maybe TRBD1 (5 bases). The CDR3 runs to 18 residues. Germline lookup yields CDR1 MGHRA and CDR2 YSYEKL. The V end was cut by 1 base, the J end by 1 base, with 19 bases between. CDR3 sequence (DNA): TGCGCCAGCAGCCAAGCGCGGGGCGTCCACCTACCGAACACTGAAGCTTTCTTT. As protein: CASSQARGVHLPNTEAFF.

About this clone itself: Distinct nucleotide sequences in the sample also encode this CDR3. This chain links TRBV7-2 with TRBJ2-5, with a weak D call TRBD2 (5 bases). V lost 1 base and J 5 bases, leaving 8 bases between the germline ends. The CDR3 is 13 residues long. From germline, CDR1 is SGHTA and CDR2 FQGNSA. The CDR3 nucleotides are TGTGCCAGCAGCTTAGTGCGAGGGGAGACCCAGTACTTC. The encoded protein is CASSLVRGETQYF.

Only a few counts were recorded for this clone. V and J are TRBV7-2 and TRBJ1-5, with 9 bases that match TRBD1. Trimming at V came to 6 bases and at J to 4 bases, leaving 10 bases not matched to a gene. The CDR3 runs 16 residues. Germline CDR1 SGHTA, CDR2 FQGNSA. For the CDR3, the DNA is TGTGCCAGCAGTCACCTACAGGGGGCCGGGAATCAGCCCCAGCATTTT. It is translated as CASSHLQGAGNQPQHF.

V is TRBV11-2 and J is TRBJ1-5; D unclear. Trimming removed 3 bases from V and 0 bases from J, with 12 bases in between. The CDR3 contains 16 residues. Germline CDR1 reads SGHAT; CDR2 reads FQNNGV. The CDR3: CASSLGGGYSNQPQHF. Written as DNA, the CDR3 is TGTGCCAGCAGCTTGGGCGGAGGGTATAGCAATCAGCCCCAGCATTTT.

The J gene is TRBJ2-3, the V gene TRBV27, with TRBD2 matching 7 bases. The V segment lost 5 bases and the J segment 3 bases; nucleotides outside the gene matches: 11. Germline V lookup: CDR1 MNHEY, CDR2 SMNVEV (reference sequence). The CDR3 spans 16 residues. This chain's CDR3 is CASSPLRSGGTDTQYF. CDR3 sequence (DNA): TGTGCCAGCAGTCCCTTACGATCCGGGGGGACAGATACGCAGTATTTT.

The sample holds one count of this clone. The rearrangement uses TRBV27 and TRBJ1-1; 8 positions match TRBD1. Germline V gene sequence: CDR1 MNHEY, CDR2 SMNVEV (reference sequence). CDR3 length equals 15 residues. Losses at the gene ends were 5 bases for V and 1 base for J; bases not matched to a gene: 6. CDR3: CASSPRTGWNTEAFF. The CDR3 nucleotides read TGTGCCAGCAGTCCCCGGACAGGGTGGAACACTGAAGCTTTCTTT.

The V and J genes are TRBV5-1 and TRBJ1-2, with TRBD1 as a possible D gene (6 bases). V gave up 2 bases and J gave up 8 bases, with 19 bases separating them. There are 15 residues in the CDR3. Germline V gene sequence: CDR1 SGHRS, CDR2 YFSETQ. The CDR3 is CASSFGGRGMGGYTF. Here the CDR3 DNA reads TGCGCCAGCAGCTTTGGGGGCCGGGGAATGGGAGGCTACACCTTC.

This clone has only one observation. For the CDR3, the DNA is TGTGCCAGCAGTGAATCGGGACAGGACAGGGAAAAACTGTTTTTT. It specifies CASSESGQDREKLFF. This chain links TRBV2 with TRBJ1-4; TRBD1 agrees at 8 bases. This CDR3 is 15 amino acids long. V lost 2 bases and J lost 8; bases outside the gene matches: 7. The germline V gene encodes CDR1 SNHLY and CDR2 FYNNEI.